This T cell receptor (beta chain) is from a study of blood T cell repertoires in COVID-19. Study background: Acute and convalescent COVID-19 samples came from the United States, Italy and Spain.

CDR3 length equals 16 residues. Looked up from germline, CDR1 is KGHSH and CDR2 is LQKENI. The V end was cut by 2 bases, the J end by 7 bases, with 20 bases between. Authors' analysis steps: Estimation of nucleated cell counts was performed using reference gene primer amplification. Produced via immunoSEQ multiplex PCR; TCRdb's table is partial and in-frame only. The V and J calls and the clone size are those of that table, but D and trimming were determined from the DNA. The sample holds 65,000 to 90,000 clones, roughly 76% seen once. This TCR derives from a man in his sixties or seventies with active or convalescent COVID-19. Sequenced input: peripheral blood. The rearrangement uses TRBV18 and TRBJ1-2; D remains unclear. The CDR3 is CASSPSDSASSVGYTF. DNA of the CDR3: TGTGCCAGCTCACCATCGGACTCGGCTTCTTCTGTTGGCTACACCTTC.